These 20 T cell receptor beta chains were all obtained from the same sample, sequenced in a study of shared clonotypes between healthy human individuals. Repertoires were generated with immunoSEQ multiplex PCR, while TCRdb's copy carries only in-frame clones and drops some. Among about 2.5 million clones listed, less than 95% were seen once. Specimen: naive CD4+ T cells from PBMCs. The subset denotes: CD45RA+ positively selected. Receptor source: a young man in good health. Some clones in this sample may be carry-over from other donors' samples.

The chain recombines TRBV6-5 with TRBJ1-1; perhaps TRBD1 as D (6 bases). CDR3 size: 13 residues. From germline, CDR1 is MNHEY and CDR2 SVGAGI. V dropped 4 bases and J dropped 8 bases, with 14 bases sitting between them. The CDR3 sequence is CASSSPIGGEAFF. DNA for the CDR3: TGTGCCAGCAGTTCCCCGATAGGGGGGGAAGCTTTCTTT.

The chain uses TRBV5-1 and TRBJ2-2, with D perhaps being TRBD1 or TRBD2 (5 bases each). The germline V and J ends were trimmed by 3 bases and 2 bases, with 14 bases remaining between them. Germline loops: CDR1 SGHRS, CDR2 YFSETQ. The CDR3 sequence is 16 residues long. The DNA for the CDR3 is TGCGCCAGCAGCTCCGGGGCAGGGATAAACACCGGGGAGCTGTTTTTT. Protein: CASSSGAGINTGELFF. Complete variable domain (other parts from reference TRBV5-1 and TRBJ2-2): KAGVTQTPRYLIKTRGQQVTLSCSPISGHRSVSWYQQTPGQGLQFLFEYFSETQRNKGNFPGRFSGRQFSNSRSEMNVSTLELGDSALYLCASSSGAGINTGELFFGEGSRLTVL.

This chain joins TRBV18 and TRBJ2-7, with TRBD2 as a possible D gene (6 bases). Germline lookup yields CDR1 KGHSH and CDR2 LQKENI. The ends were cut back, 3 bases at V and 3 bases at J, with 12 bases in the middle. CDR3 length equals 14 residues. This CDR3 is CASSPTLSGYEQYF. CDR3 sequence (DNA): TGTGCCAGCTCACCTACCCTTAGCGGCTACGAGCAGTACTTC. The full variable domain, completed using reference TRBV18 and TRBJ2-7, is NAGVMQNPRHLVRRRGQEARLRCSPMKGHSHVYWYRQLPEEGLKFMVYLQKENIIDESGMPKERFSAEFPKEGPSILRIQQVVRGDSAAYFCASSPTLSGYEQYFGPGTRLTVT.

The V gene is TRBV15, the J gene TRBJ2-1; a weak D match, TRBD2 (6 bases). Germline CDR1 is LNHNV and CDR2 is YYDKDF (reference sequence). The CDR3 is 12 amino acids. Trimming took off 1 base at V and 10 bases at J, with 8 bases between the two ends. The CDR3 reads CATSRGSGEQFF. In nucleotides, the CDR3 is TGTGCCACCAGCAGAGGCAGCGGGGAGCAGTTCTTC.

The chain has TRBV4-2 and TRBJ1-2; no definite D call. CDR3 length equals 16 residues. CDR1 and CDR2 from the germline V gene are LGHNA and YNFKEQ. Trimming left V 0 bases short and J 0 bases short, with 11 bases between. Here the CDR3 DNA reads TGTGCCAGCAGCCAAGATCTCGGTCCTACTAACTATGGCTACACCTTC. The encoded protein is CASSQDLGPTNYGYTF.

This sequence joins TRBV5-1 and TRBJ1-3; D unresolved. The ends were cut back, 2 bases at V and 0 bases at J, with 15 bases in the middle. The CDR3 has 17 residues. CDR1 and CDR2 (germline): SGHRS, YFSETQ. CDR3 sequence: CASSLVARGSSGNTIYF. CDR3 DNA: TGCGCCAGCAGCTTAGTGGCTCGTGGAAGCTCTGGAAACACCATATATTTT.

The chain combines TRBV19 with TRBJ2-3, with 11 bases fitting TRBD1. The length of the CDR3 is 22 residues. Germline CDR1 and CDR2: LNHDA and SQIVND (reference sequence). Trimming removed 2 bases from V and 3 bases from J; junction bases left unmatched: 22. The CDR3 spells CASSILVFSYIPRDRGTDTQYF. In DNA form, the CDR3 reads TGTGCCAGTAGTATACTGGTTTTTTCTTATATTCCGCGGGACAGGGGGACAGATACGCAGTATTTT. The entire variable domain, with the rest obtained from reference TRBV19 and TRBJ2-3, is as follows: DGGITQSPKYLFRKEGQNVTLSCEQNLNHDAMYWYRQDPGQGLRLIYYSQIVNDFQKGDIAEGYSVSREKKESFPLTVTSAQKNPTAFYLCASSILVFSYIPRDRGTDTQYFGPGTRLTVL.

The chain combines TRBV27 with TRBJ2-1; a weak D match, TRBD2 (6 bases). The germline V gene encodes CDR1 MNHEY and CDR2 SMNVEV (reference sequence). Trimming removed 4 bases at V and 9 bases at J, with 13 bases between. The length of the CDR3 is 13 residues. CDR3 DNA sequence: TGTGCCAGCAGTTGGGAGGACGGCTCTGAGCAGTTCTTC. This codes for CASSWEDGSEQFF.

Here the CDR3 DNA reads TGTGCCAGCAGCCAAAGGGACAGGGTGACCGGGGAGCTGTTTTTT. This sequence encodes CASSQRDRVTGELFF. The chain has TRBV6-1 and TRBJ2-2, with 9 nucleotides matching TRBD1. Germline-derived CDR1 and CDR2 are MNHNS and SASEGT. J was trimmed by 5 bases and V by 6 bases; bases with no gene match: 7. The CDR3 length is 15 residues.

The chain links TRBV30 to TRBJ2-5; a weak D match, TRBD1 (5 bases). The J call is uncertain, as TRBJ2-7 better fits the DNA end. Per the germline V gene, CDR1 is GTSNPN and CDR2 is SVGIG (reference sequence). The CDR3 consists of 11 residues. CDR3 in amino acids: CAWTRDYEQYF. CDR3 coding DNA: TGTGCCTGGACCAGGGACTACGAGCAGTACTTC.

The chain uses TRBV9 and TRBJ2-1; tentative D call: TRBD2 (5 bases). The CDR3 has 16 amino acids. V was cut by 1 base and J by 1 base, with 12 bases left in between. The germline V gene has CDR1 SGDLS and CDR2 YYNGEE. The CDR3 region has the DNA TGTGCCAGCAGCGTATCCGGGGAACCATCCTACAATGAGCAGTTCTTC. It yields the protein CASSVSGEPSYNEQFF.

The chain joins TRBV10-3 to TRBJ1-4; 8 bases align to TRBD1. The CDR3 is 15 residues long. After removal of 4 bases from V and 8 bases from J, the junction contained 9 bases not matched to a gene. Germline lookup yields CDR1 ENHRY and CDR2 SYGVKD. The CDR3 protein is CAISGTGTGGEKLFF. The CDR3 DNA is TGTGCCATCAGTGGGACCGGGACAGGAGGGGAAAAACTGTTTTTT.

The chain couples TRBV6-1 to TRBJ1-5; D remains unclear. Germline-derived CDR1 and CDR2 are MNHNS and SASEGT. The CDR3 runs 16 residues. V gave up 4 bases and J gave up 3 bases, with 16 bases separating them. The CDR3 nucleotides are TGTGCCAGCAGTGGGGATCGACGGGTCGCCAATCAGCCCCAGCATTTT. Residues: CASSGDRRVANQPQHF.

This clone is a singleton in its sample. The J gene is TRBJ1-5, the V gene TRBV5-5; 7 bases align to TRBD1. The CDR3 length is 14 residues. V was clipped by 3 bases and J by 2 bases; unmatched bases: 2. Germline V gene sequence: CDR1 SGHKS, CDR2 YYEKEE (reference sequence). CDR3 DNA: TGTGCCAGCAGCTCTCAGGGGGGCAATCAGCCCCAGCATTTT. Residues: CASSSQGGNQPQHF.

This clone appeared once. The chain carries TRBV9 and TRBJ2-3, with TRBD2 identical over 9 bases. The germline gives CDR1 SGDLS, CDR2 YYNGEE. The J segment lost 2 bases and the V segment lost 4 bases, leaving 17 bases of the junction unmatched. The length of the CDR3 is 19 residues. The CDR3 DNA is TGTGCCAGCAGCCCCTCGGGGTTCCTAGCGGGGTCACCCACAGATACGCAGTATTTT. Its translation is CASSPSGFLAGSPTDTQYF.

The rearrangement uses TRBV19 and TRBJ2-2; D gene uncertain. The CDR3 is 14 amino acids. Between the trimmed V and J ends, which lost 1 base and 5 bases, there was a span of 8 bases. Germline V gene data show CDR1 as LNHDA and CDR2 as SQIVND (reference sequence). This chain's CDR3 is CASSIGVLTGELFF. Written as DNA, the CDR3 is TGTGCCAGTAGTATAGGGGTCCTGACCGGGGAGCTGTTTTTT.

The chain combines TRBV28 with TRBJ1-5, with a tentative D call TRBD1 (6 bases). From germline, CDR1 is MDHEN and CDR2 SYDVKM. Trimming took 7 bases from V and 6 from J, leaving 19 bases between them. The CDR3 extends over 15 amino acids. The CDR3 loop is CASIRQDGISQPQHF. The CDR3 DNA reads TGTGCCAGCATTCGACAGGATGGGATAAGTCAGCCCCAGCATTTT.

This chain links TRBV15 with TRBJ1-5; possible D gene TRBD1, 5 bases. Deletions cut 4 bases from V and 3 bases from J, with 10 bases between. The CDR3 covers 14 residues. Germline values: CDR1 LNHNV, CDR2 YYDKDF (reference sequence). The DNA of the CDR3 is TGTGCCACCAGCACCGGGACGGACAATCAGCCCCAGCATTTT. This codes for CATSTGTDNQPQHF.

This rearrangement joins TRBV10-3 to TRBJ2-1, with D perhaps matching TRBD1 or TRBD2 (5 bases each). V lost 6 bases and J lost 11, with 11 bases in between. This CDR3 has 11 residues. CDR1 is ENHRY and CDR2 is SYGVKD in the germline V gene. CDR3 in amino acids: CAIRQGEQQFF. The CDR3, as DNA: TGTGCCATCAGGCAAGGGGAGCAGCAGTTCTTC.

The chain links TRBV4-1 to TRBJ2-5; either TRBD1 or TRBD2 may supply D (8 bases each). Germline V gene sequence: CDR1 MGHRA, CDR2 YSYEKL. This CDR3 has 15 amino acids. V was cut by 7 bases and J by 2 bases, with 17 bases left in between. The CDR3: CASTQGAGGQETQYF. DNA for the CDR3: TGCGCCAGCACCCAGGGGGCGGGAGGACAAGAGACCCAGTACTTC.